This TCR beta chain was sequenced in a study of post-analysis software for immune sequencing data. Study at large: Relapsing-remitting, secondary progressive and progressive-relapsing multiple sclerosis courses were included. Study-wide findings and caveats: Roughly five TRBV segments appeared more often in patients than in controls, and TRBV5-6, TRBV5-1 and TRBV20-1 were among these.

The V and J ends lost 5 bases and 2 bases respectively, with 13 bases between them. The germline CDR1 and CDR2 sequences are MNHEY and SMNVEV (reference sequence). The CDR3 is made up of 14 amino acids. Presence of unique molecular identifiers characterized the TCR beta cDNA libraries. TCRdb reprocessed the PCR reads with MiXCR, giving one entry per CDR3 protein. The data hold about 430,000 distinct CDR3 sequences, with roughly 40% observed a single time. This clonotype came up a few times. The antigen is undetermined. This receptor was taken from a girl aged 2-10 years with multiple sclerosis. Sequencing was performed on blood. The V call is TRBV27, the J call TRBJ2-7, with D unresolved. The CDR3: CASSEFDPTYEQYF. DNA of the CDR3: TGTGCCAGCAGTGAGTTCGACCCTACCTACGAGCAGTACTTC.